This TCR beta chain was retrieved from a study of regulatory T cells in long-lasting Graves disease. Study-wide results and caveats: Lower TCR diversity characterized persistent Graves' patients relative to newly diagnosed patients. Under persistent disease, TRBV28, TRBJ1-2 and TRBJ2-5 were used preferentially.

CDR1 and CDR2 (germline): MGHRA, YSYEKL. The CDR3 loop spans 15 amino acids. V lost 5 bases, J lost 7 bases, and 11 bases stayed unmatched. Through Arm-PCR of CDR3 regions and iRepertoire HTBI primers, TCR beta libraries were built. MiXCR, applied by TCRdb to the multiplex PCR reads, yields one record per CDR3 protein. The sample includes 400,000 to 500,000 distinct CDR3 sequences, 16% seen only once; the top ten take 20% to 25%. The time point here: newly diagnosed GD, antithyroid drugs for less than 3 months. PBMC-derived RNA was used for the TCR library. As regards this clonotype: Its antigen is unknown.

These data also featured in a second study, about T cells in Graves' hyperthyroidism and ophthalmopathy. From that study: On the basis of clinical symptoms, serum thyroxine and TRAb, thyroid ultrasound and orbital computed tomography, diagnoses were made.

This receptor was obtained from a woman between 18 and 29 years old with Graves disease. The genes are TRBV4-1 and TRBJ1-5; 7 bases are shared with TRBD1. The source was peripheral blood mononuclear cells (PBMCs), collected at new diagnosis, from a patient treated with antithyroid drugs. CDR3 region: CASSYTDRVKQPQHF. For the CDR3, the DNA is TGCGCCAGCAGCTATACTGACAGGGTCAAGCAGCCCCAGCATTTT.